The subject of this entry is one TCR beta chain. A much larger clone differs from this one at a single base, so this may be a read error. Repertoires were generated with immunoSEQ multiplex PCR, while TCRdb's copy carries only in-frame clones and drops some. The table lists 450,000 to 500,000 clones, approximately 80% of them singletons, with approximately 12% in the top ten. The data were obtained in a study of shared clonotypes between healthy human individuals. CDR1 and CDR2 (germline): SNHLY, FYNNEI. V dropped 8 bases and J dropped 4 bases, with 10 bases sitting between them. CDR3 size: 12 residues.

The specimen was PBMCs. The J gene is TRBJ2-3, the V gene TRBV2, with D tentatively TRBD2 (5 bases). The TCR was taken from a woman aged 40 to 50 in good health. Some clones in this sample may be carry-over from other donors' samples. The CDR3 nucleotides are TGTGCCAGCTGCCTGGAGGCAGATACGCAGTATTTT. Protein: CASCLEADTQYF.